This TCR beta chain was recorded in a study of cytomegalovirus exposure and HLA in healthy donors (dated by TCRdb to 2016 to 2017). Describing the broader study: An earlier analysis of roughly 570 of the donors reported under 300 Gb of sequence data and 100 million to 120 million unique TCR beta sequences obtained from 150 million to 200 million T cells. A later analysis re-examined previously published TCR beta repertoires from over 500 donors and added high-resolution HLA genotyping to investigate patterns of TCR occurrence. The number of donors typed differed by locus, with roughly 629-640 for A, B, C, DRB1 and DQB1, more than 500 for DQA1, about 610 for DPA1, and about 450 for DPB1. All discovery cohort repertoires had been generated on a single sequencing platform. Among around 400 genotyped donors of the cohort, an average of around 240,000 unique TCR beta nucleotide sequences was sequenced per donor, of which approximately 18% were non-productive. Rather than drawing on any new phenotypic data, the later analysis identified candidate immune exposures from TCR beta sequences and the way those sequences occurred across donors. Genome-wide SNP genotypes for about 60% of the roughly 700 donors were used in a later genetic analysis, which treated that subset as a discovery cohort. An earlier analysis of 587 of the donors used high-throughput TCR beta sequencing to judge whether each TCR beta V gene segment behaved as functional or pseudogenic. To predict cytomegalovirus infection status, the study combined high-throughput TCR immunosequencing, statistical association of individual TCRs with disease status, and machine learning. Among the roughly 390 genotyped donors, around 79% belonged to the genetic ancestry cluster associated with self-reported Caucasian donors. Along with the roughly 710-subject first cohort, a separate validation cohort of roughly 110 different subjects was used. The study aimed to test whether cataloging public T cell receptors could reveal signatures of past pathogen exposure. Donor age, sex, ethnicity and CMV serostatus were compiled alongside the repertoire data. About 300 gigabases of sequencing data and roughly 90 million unique TCR sequences were included in an early release covering roughly 600 HLA-typed donors. HLA typing covered class I and class II loci at four-digit resolution. Roughly five DR-DQ haplotypes were handled as single units for association and clustering because linkage in the cohort was strong. The study used immunosequencing to profile the T cell repertoires of 600 to 850 subjects and linked those repertoires to cytomegalovirus serostatus. General conclusions and limits of the study: The 87-base-pair reads could not distinguish some IMGT-functional V segments, including TRBV6-2 and TRBV6-3, so those segments were excluded. Linkage disequilibrium might explain the correlated functional status among segregating V segments, but an unknown experimental factor could not be excluded. In an earlier analysis of around 600 of the donors, most TCR beta V segments were observed in productive rearrangements about 87% or about 30% of the time, broadly matching IMGT annotations. In vitro tests confirmed that three of the cytomegalovirus-associated TCR beta chains recognize cytomegalovirus antigens. In a later analysis, most CMV-associated TCR beta chains were found to appear HLA-restricted, with HLA associations seemingly driven largely by CMV exposure. Specific HLA alleles were associated with roughly 17,000 TCR beta sequences at a false discovery rate of 0.05 in a later analysis. The only immune exposure information available for the cohort was CMV serostatus. Compared with the roughly 670-donor mean, donors in an Asian-associated ancestry cluster had fewer N-insertions in productive TCRs, according to a later genetic analysis. In a later analysis, HLA-associated TCR beta chains were found to be more clonally expanded and to have lower generation probabilities than equally common non-associated chains. When HLA alleles, especially DR and DQ, strongly co-occurred, TCR associations were difficult to assign to individual alleles. In a later analysis, several top co-occurrence clusters were reported to appear linked to parvovirus B19, influenza, CMV and Epstein-Barr virus. While some public TCRs were present in many individuals, most TCR sequences turned up only very rarely across donors. A total of fewer than 200 TCR beta chains were listed by the study as associated with cytomegalovirus. In this cohort, only TCR beta chains were sequenced, and detectable features were limited by the absence of alpha or paired-chain data. A later analysis found that TCR association rates varied across HLA loci, with DRB1 alleles showing the most associated TCRs and HLA-C alleles the fewest. V-gene and J-gene trimming of TCR beta chains was associated with a missense DCLRE1C variant in a later genetic analysis, and the association was replicated in an independent cohort. A cluster of highly shared sequence variants was judged likely to be a technical artifact of the sequencing pipeline. The presence/absence analyses assumed that sequencing depth was roughly uniform across donors, and that assumption may not be true. Cytomegalovirus status was reported to be diagnosed by the classifier with high specificity and sensitivity in both the original and validation cohorts. The authors suggested that the approach could potentially be generalized to other disease states and immunological phenotypes. Because counts were too low, roughly 16 rarely observed V segments, including chromosome 9 orphons, were left out of the earlier analysis of a few hundred of the donors. A further reported finding was that TCR beta sequences accurately predicted the HLA-A and HLA-B alleles for most subjects in the first cohort. Because HLA typing was unavailable for some donors at each locus, only the typed subset was used in association tests.

The cohort comprised some 730 healthy bone marrow donors. At the time of sampling, every cohort member was nominally healthy, though immune exposures that went unrecorded were likely present. The donor was CMV seronegative and belonged to the group of 352 seronegative cohort members. A peripheral blood sample was collected from each donor, and TCR beta sequencing was performed on peripheral blood mononuclear cells. Genomic DNA extraction from the blood cell samples was performed with the Qiagen DNeasy Blood Extraction Kit. Compared with germline, V lacks 2 bases and J lacks 5 bases; bases without a gene match: 8. Spanning cysteine to phenylalanine, the CDR3 consists of 16 amino acids. Only the CDR3 portion is preserved as DNA: 48 bases, with reading frame beginning at the first base. The germline V gene encodes CDR1 MNHEY and CDR2 SVGAGI. Library preparation used the immunoSEQ multiplex PCR assay. For the multiplex PCR, a mixture combining 60 forward primers for TCR Vbeta segments and 13 reverse primers for TCR Jbeta segments was used. The CDR3 region of rearranged TCR beta genes was amplified from genomic DNA with a multiplex PCR assay. The Illumina HiSeq System was used to sequence the amplified TCR beta libraries as 87-base-pair reads. The authors processed their data as follows. A later analysis counted about 80 million unique TCR beta chains across the 666 repertoires, and roughly 10 million of these chains were shared by at least two donors. Raw reads were error-corrected and collapsed into unique sequences by a nearest-neighbor algorithm in which closely related sequences were merged to remove PCR and sequencing errors. To assign V, D and J gene segments, CDR3 sequences were aligned to IMGT reference sequences. For a sequence to be retained, at least a six-nucleotide match to both a V gene segment and a J gene segment was required. Rearrangements were called productive when the CDR3 lacked stop codons and stayed in frame with V and J; all others were non-productive. CDR3 was defined according to IMGT convention as the region running from the second conserved V-encoded cysteine to the conserved J-encoded phenylalanine. The earlier analysis of some 550 of the donors excluded any sequence lacking an unambiguous match to a single V gene segment. In an earlier analysis of several hundred of the donors, a V segment was called functional when productive rearrangements were above 56.7%, and segregating when the standard deviation between donors exceeded 5%. To diagnose cytomegalovirus status from the catalog of TCR beta chain sequences, a statistical classification framework was built. V and J gene assignment, in a later analysis, came from comparing TCR nucleotide sequences with IMGT/GENE-DB human TR gene sequences. The TCRdist pipeline was used in a later analysis to assign CDR3 sequences and most-parsimonious VDJ recombination scenarios. A later analysis defined each TCR beta chain by its CDR3 amino acid sequence plus V-gene family, and excluded reads lacking a unique V-gene family. A later analysis removed several hundred highly shared, low-generation-probability nucleotide sequences to deal with suspected cross-contamination and a sequencing artifact. For each public chain, a later analysis derived a clonal expansion index from normalized ranks of inferred template counts within each repertoire. In a later analysis, generation probabilities were computed with a VDJ recombination model fitted to out-of-frame rearrangements, and the resulting probabilities were checked against IGoR. In a later analysis, TCR-TCR, TCR-HLA and TCR-CMV co-occurrence was scored with hypergeometric tests, and a repertoire-size bias correction was applied to TCR pairs. False discovery rates were estimated in a later analysis by permuting HLA or CMV assignments 20 times. A later analysis grouped co-occurring TCRs with DBSCAN, adding TCRdist sequence similarity when clustering within HLA-allele-positive subsets. Repertoires with fewer than 30,000 or more than 120,000 public chains, plus five repertoires with anomalous nucleotide sharing, were excluded from co-occurrence clustering. TCRdb took this table from immuneACCESS and kept in-frame rearrangements with V and J called. Such tables lack part of the clones; where checked against another copy, unresolved V genes explain under half of the gap, and the rest is unexplained. V and J calls and clone size are as listed in that table; D and trimming were resolved from the DNA. The sample table holds about 130,000 clones, of which about 86% were seen once. Of the sample, less than 0.75% falls within the top ten clones.

This clone was recorded a few times. Its cognate antigen has yet to be identified. Base qualities were left out, and no much larger clone turns up one base away. Sequenced sample: PBMCs. The source is a man in his late teens or twenties in good health and CMV-seronegative. The chain uses TRBV6-5 and TRBJ2-5, and 10 junctional nucleotides match TRBD1. The CDR3 amino acid sequence is: CASSYRKTGGVETQYF. DNA sequence: TGTGCCAGCAGTTACCGAAAGACAGGGGGCGTGGAGACCCAGTACTTC.